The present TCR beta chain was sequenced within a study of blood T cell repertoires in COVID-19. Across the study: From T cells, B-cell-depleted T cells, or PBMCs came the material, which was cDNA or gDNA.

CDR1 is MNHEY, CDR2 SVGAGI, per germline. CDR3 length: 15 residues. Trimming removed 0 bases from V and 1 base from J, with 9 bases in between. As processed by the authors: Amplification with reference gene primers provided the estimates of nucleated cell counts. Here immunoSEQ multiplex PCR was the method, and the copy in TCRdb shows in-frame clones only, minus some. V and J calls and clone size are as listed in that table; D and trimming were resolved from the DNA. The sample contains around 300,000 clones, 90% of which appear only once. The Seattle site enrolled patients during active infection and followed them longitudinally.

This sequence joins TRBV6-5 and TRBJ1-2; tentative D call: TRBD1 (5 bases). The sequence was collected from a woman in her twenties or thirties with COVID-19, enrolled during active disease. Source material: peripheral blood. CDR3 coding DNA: TGTGCCAGCAGTTACTCGGGCAGGGATAACTATGGCTACACCTTC. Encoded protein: CASSYSGRDNYGYTF.